Presented here are 20 T cell receptor beta chains from one specimen sequenced in a study of tumor-infiltrating lymphocytes in primary liver carcinoma. The source material, about 18-31 mg of unsorted bulk tissue, was used to co-extract RNA and DNA. A primer in the constant region served to generate TCR beta cDNA from 500 ng of total RNA. Libraries for TCR beta were built through three nested multiplex PCR rounds, which together made up a slightly modified ARM-PCR procedure. The first two PCR rounds, approximately 11 cycles each, used TRBV1-TRBV30 forward primers and a C-beta reverse primer. In TCRdb, the multiplex PCR reads were re-called with MiXCR into one record per CDR3 protein. The top ten hold over 7.5% of the sample, which has about 120,000 distinct CDR3 sequences, roughly 75% seen once. The sample was tumor-adjacent normal liver tissue. The receptors shown here come from a woman aged 60 to 75 with primary liver carcinoma and hepatitis B virus infection.

Concerning this clonotype itself: The conserved phenylalanine or tryptophan is not found at the CDR3 terminus, so this likely reflects a read error. The chain carries TRBV28 and TRBJ2-7; D might be TRBD2 (6 bases). Trimming shortened V by 3 bases and J by 3 bases, and 9 bases separated the two germline ends. Germline V gene data show CDR1 as MDHEN and CDR2 as SYDVKM. The CDR3 extends over 13 amino acids. The CDR3 loop is CASSLFGGYEQYL. Here the CDR3 DNA reads TGTGCCAGCAGTTTGTTCGGGGGCTACGAGCAGTACTTA.

Comments on this clonotype: One end of the junction is discordant with germline, which a read error may explain. This chain connects TRBV12-3 or TRBV12-4 to TRBJ2-1; TRBD2 is a possible D gene (5 bases). This CDR3 has 11 residues. The CDR3 region is CVSSLMQRWFF. CDR3 nucleotide sequence: TGTGTCAGCAGTTTAATGCAGCGGTGGTTCTTC.

This clonotype was observed once. The chain joins TRBV4-1 to TRBJ2-3, with D unresolved. The germline V gene encodes CDR1 MGHRA and CDR2 YSYEKL. Trimming stripped 4 bases from V and 1 base from J, with 12 bases between. The CDR3 has 15 amino acids. CDR3 amino acids: CASSPSVTRTDTQYF. Here the CDR3 DNA reads TGCGCCAGCAGCCCCAGCGTGACTCGCACAGATACGCAGTATTTT.

Worth noting for this clonotype: This sequence may be a read error, since a much larger clone differs from it by one base. The J gene is TRBJ2-7, the V gene TRBV28; 8 nucleotides agree with TRBD1. The CDR3 is 17 residues long. Germline trimming cut 5 bases from V and 2 bases from J; bases unmatched to any gene: 14. Germline V lookup: CDR1 MDHEN, CDR2 SYDVKM. CDR3 DNA sequence: TGTGCCAGCAGTATGTCCGGGACAGGTTCCCATCCCTACGAGCAGTACTTC. Amino acids: CASSMSGTGSHPYEQYF.

The gene calls are TRBV29-1 and TRBJ2-7; D is unresolved. The CDR3 runs 12 residues. Between the trimmed V and J ends, which lost 4 bases and 5 bases, there was a span of 12 bases. Germline CDR1 reads SQVTM; CDR2 reads ANQGSEA. The CDR3 reads CSVAPGYHEQYF. The CDR3 region has the DNA TGCAGCGTTGCGCCCGGCTACCACGAGCAGTACTTC.

The sample holds a few counts of this clonotype. This may be a read error: a much more frequent sequence differs by one nucleotide. The chain joins TRBV29-1 to TRBJ1-2, with D perhaps matching TRBD1 (5 bases). In germline, CDR1 is SQVTM, CDR2 ANQGSEA. The CDR3 is 13 amino acids. Trimming removed 7 bases at V and 3 bases at J, with 15 bases between. DNA of the CDR3: TGCAGCGAAGGGGCAGGGAGGTACTATGGCTACACCTTC. Amino acid sequence: CSEGAGRYYGYTF.

The chain recombines TRBV19 with TRBJ2-6, with D possibly being TRBD1 (6 bases). Looked up from germline, CDR1 is LNHDA and CDR2 is SQIVND (reference sequence). The CDR3 totals 17 residues. The CDR3 sequence is CTTTRGTGSSGANVLTF. CDR3 in DNA: TGTACCACCACGAGGGGGACGGGAAGCTCTGGGGCCAACGTCCTGACTTTC.

In this sample, this clonotype turned up a few times. An end of the junction differs from the germline gene, which may be a read error. The chain uses TRBV11-2 and TRBJ2-1; 9 bases are a match to TRBD2. This CDR3 contains 14 residues. The germline CDR1 and CDR2 sequences are SGHAT and FQNNGV. The chain's CDR3 is CASSLDRGLAGRFF. CDR3 DNA sequence: TGTGCCAGCAGCTTAGATCGGGGGCTAGCGGGACGGTTTTTC.

This clonotype was recorded a few times. One base away lies a much larger clone, so this may be a sequencing read error. V gene TRBV11-2 combines with J gene TRBJ1-1; 8 positions match TRBD1. The junction had 9 bases not matched to a gene; V was cut back by 6 bases and J by 6 bases. Germline V lookup: CDR1 SGHAT, CDR2 FQNNGV. This CDR3 has 14 residues. CDR3 sequence reads: CASRCTGGRAEAFF. The DNA of the CDR3 is TGTGCCAGCAGATGTACAGGGGGGAGGGCTGAAGCTTTCTTT.

This clonotype was recorded at least ten times. The chain combines TRBV24-1 with TRBJ2-3; a possible D gene is TRBD1 (6 bases). The CDR3 sequence is 16 residues long. With 3 bases removed from V and 0 bases from J, the gap between germline ends came to 12 bases. The germline gives CDR1 KGHDR, CDR2 SFDVKD. The CDR3 region has the DNA TGTGCCACCAGTGATACTACAGGGTTTAGCACAGATACGCAGTATTTT. This gives the protein CATSDTTGFSTDTQYF.

Notes on this clonotype: Relative to the germline gene, one junction end is altered; a read error may explain this. The chain recombines TRBV14 with TRBJ2-2; D possibly corresponds to TRBD2 (7 bases). The germline V gene encodes CDR1 SGHDN and CDR2 FVKESK. This CDR3 is 19 amino acids long. CDR3 residues: CASSQDHRRGAQNTGEMFF. DNA for the CDR3: TGTGCCAGCAGCCAAGACCATCGACGGGGGGCGCAGAACACTGGGGAGATGTTTTTT.

The genes are TRBV29-1 and TRBJ2-7; no clear D gene. In germline, CDR1 is SQVTM, CDR2 ANQGSEA. Trimming shortened V by 5 bases and J by 0 bases, and 8 bases separated the two germline ends. CDR3 length equals 12 residues. CDR3 region: CSVKVNSYEQYF. The CDR3 coding sequence is TGCAGCGTTAAGGTTAACTCCTACGAGCAGTACTTC.

To note about this clonotype: The conserved final phenylalanine or tryptophan is absent from the CDR3, which likely points to a read error. The chain joins TRBV7-8 to TRBJ2-1; 10 nucleotides line up with TRBD2. This CDR3 is 16 amino acids long. Germline values: CDR1 SGHVS, CDR2 FQNEAQ. The CDR3 reads CASSLELAGSWDEQFL. In DNA form, the CDR3 reads TGTGCCAGCAGCTTAGAACTAGCGGGATCCTGGGATGAACAGTTCTTA.

Points on this clonotype: The junction departs from germline at one end; a sequencing error may be responsible. The rearrangement uses TRBV5-1 and TRBJ2-7; 11 bases fit TRBD2. The CDR3 totals 18 residues. The V gene's germline CDR1 is SGHRS and CDR2 YFSETQ. CDR3 nucleotides: TGCGCCAGCAGCAAAGAGTCTAGCGGGAGGATGGGAACCTACGAGCGGTGCTTC. This gives the protein CASSKESSGRMGTYERCF.

This chain connects TRBV29-1 to TRBJ1-5; tentative D call: TRBD1 (5 bases). This CDR3 contains 14 residues. V was shortened by 4 bases and J by 6 bases, with 16 bases between the two germline ends. The germline CDR1 and CDR2 sequences are SQVTM and ANQGSEA. The CDR3, as DNA: TGCAGCGTTGCGGGATGGGGGATGGGTCAGCCCCAGCATTTT. Translation gives CSVAGWGMGQPQHF.

This clonotype was picked up many times. The V gene is TRBV7-8, the J gene TRBJ1-4; D ambiguous. Germline V gene lookup returns CDR1 SGHVS and CDR2 FQNEAQ. This CDR3 contains 13 residues. The germline V and J ends were trimmed by 1 base and 7 bases, with 7 bases remaining between them. This CDR3 is CASSLDKVEKLFF. CDR3 DNA sequence: TGTGCCAGCAGCTTAGACAAGGTTGAAAAACTGTTTTTT.

Worth noting for this clonotype: A single base separates this from a much larger clone, so it may be a read error. V is TRBV10-3 and J is TRBJ2-5; 7 bases are shared with TRBD1. This CDR3 spans 14 amino acids. With 4 bases clipped from V and 0 bases from J, the junction kept 2 bases outside the gene matches. CDR1 is ENHRY and CDR2 is SYGVKD in the germline V gene. The CDR3 coding sequence is TGTGCCATCAGTGCGGGACAGAACCAAGAGACCCAGTACTTC. It encodes CAISAGQNQETQYF.

On this clonotype itself: It may be a read error: a sequence one base away is much more abundant. The V gene is TRBV7-9, the J gene TRBJ2-2; D may correspond to TRBD1 or TRBD2 (6 bases each). The CDR3 is 18 amino acids. Germline values: CDR1 SEHNR, CDR2 FQNEAQ (reference sequence). V lost 2 bases to trimming and J lost 2 bases, with 18 bases between them. As DNA, the CDR3 is TGTGCCAGCAGCTTAATCGGGGGCCCCGGGAGAAACACCGGGGAGCTGTTTTTT. This encodes CASSLIGGPGRNTGELFF.

This clonotype has only a few counts. A junction end diverges from the germline sequence, so it may reflect a read error. This rearrangement joins TRBV6-5 to TRBJ1-1; 11 bases are shared with TRBD1. CDR3 length: 17 amino acids. CDR1 and CDR2 from the germline V gene are MNHEY and SVGAGI. CDR3 sequence (DNA): TGTGCTAGCAGTTACAGCCCGGGACAGGGGGAAGTGACTGAAACTTTCTTT. Translation gives CASSYSPGQGEVTETFF.

The rearrangement joins TRBV11-2 to TRBJ1-3; no clear D. The CDR3 runs to 13 residues. With 9 bases removed from V and 8 bases from J, the gap between germline ends came to 17 bases. Germline CDR1 and CDR2: SGHAT and FQNNGV. The CDR3, as DNA: TGTGCCAGTAGATTCGATATTGGGGACACCATATATTTT. It is translated as CASRFDIGDTIYF.